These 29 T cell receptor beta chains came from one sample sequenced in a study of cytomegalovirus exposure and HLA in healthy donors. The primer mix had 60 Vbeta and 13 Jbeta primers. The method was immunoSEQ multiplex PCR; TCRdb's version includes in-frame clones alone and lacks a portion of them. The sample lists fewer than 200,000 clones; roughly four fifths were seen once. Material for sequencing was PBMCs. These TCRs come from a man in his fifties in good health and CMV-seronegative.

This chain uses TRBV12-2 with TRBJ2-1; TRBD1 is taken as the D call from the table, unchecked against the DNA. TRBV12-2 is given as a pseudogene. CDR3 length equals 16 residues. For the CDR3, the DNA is TGTGCAAGTCGCTTTTGTAGGGGTCCTCCATACAATGAGCAGTTCTTC. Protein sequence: CASRFCRGPPYNEQFF.

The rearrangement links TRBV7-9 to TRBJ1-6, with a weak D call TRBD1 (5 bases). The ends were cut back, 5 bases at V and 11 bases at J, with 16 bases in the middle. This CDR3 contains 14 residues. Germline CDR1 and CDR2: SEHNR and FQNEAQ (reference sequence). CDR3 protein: CASSPSRGRTPLHF. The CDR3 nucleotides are TGTGCCAGCAGCCCGAGTCGGGGGAGGACACCCCTCCACTTT.

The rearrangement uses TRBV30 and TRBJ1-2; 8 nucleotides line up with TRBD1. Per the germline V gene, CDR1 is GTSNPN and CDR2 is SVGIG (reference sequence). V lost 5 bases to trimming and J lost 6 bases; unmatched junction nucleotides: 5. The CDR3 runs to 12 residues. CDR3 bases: TGTGCCTGGCAAACAGGGGGGGATGGCTACACCTTC. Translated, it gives CAWQTGGDGYTF.

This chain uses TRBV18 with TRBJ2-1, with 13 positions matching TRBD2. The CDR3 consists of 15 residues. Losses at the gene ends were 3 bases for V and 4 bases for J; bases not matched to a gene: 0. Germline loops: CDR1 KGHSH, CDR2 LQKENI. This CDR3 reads CASSPGLAGYNEQFF. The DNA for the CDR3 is TGTGCCAGCTCACCGGGACTAGCGGGATACAATGAGCAGTTCTTC.

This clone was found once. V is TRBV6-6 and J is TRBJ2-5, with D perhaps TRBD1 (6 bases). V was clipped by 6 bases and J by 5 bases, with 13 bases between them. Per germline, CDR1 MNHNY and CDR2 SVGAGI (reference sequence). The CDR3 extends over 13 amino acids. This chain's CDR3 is CASSLQGGETQYF. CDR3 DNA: TGTGCCAGCAGCCTACAGGGTGGGGAGACCCAGTACTTC.

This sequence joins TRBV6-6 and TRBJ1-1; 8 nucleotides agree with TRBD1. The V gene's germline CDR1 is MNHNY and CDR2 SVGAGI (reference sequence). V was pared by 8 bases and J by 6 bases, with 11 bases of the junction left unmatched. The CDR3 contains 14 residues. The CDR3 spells CASGDRGFSSEAFF. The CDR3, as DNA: TGTGCCAGCGGAGACAGGGGATTCAGCTCTGAAGCTTTCTTT.

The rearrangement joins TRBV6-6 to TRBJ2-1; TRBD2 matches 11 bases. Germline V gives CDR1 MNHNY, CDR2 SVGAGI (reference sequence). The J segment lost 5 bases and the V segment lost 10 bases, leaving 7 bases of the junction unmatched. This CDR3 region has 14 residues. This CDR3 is CATQLAGDNNEQFF. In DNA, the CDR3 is TGTGCCACCCAACTAGCGGGGGACAACAATGAGCAGTTCTTC.

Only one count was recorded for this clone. CDR3 loop: CASSRRFRAEAFF. CDR3 coding DNA: TGTGCCAGCAGCCGCCGTTTTCGGGCTGAAGCTTTCTTT. The V gene is TRBV7-2, the J gene TRBJ1-1; the D is unclear. V lost 5 bases, J lost 6 bases, and 13 bases lay in between. Germline V gene data show CDR1 as SGHTA and CDR2 as FQGNSA. The CDR3 is made up of 13 amino acids.

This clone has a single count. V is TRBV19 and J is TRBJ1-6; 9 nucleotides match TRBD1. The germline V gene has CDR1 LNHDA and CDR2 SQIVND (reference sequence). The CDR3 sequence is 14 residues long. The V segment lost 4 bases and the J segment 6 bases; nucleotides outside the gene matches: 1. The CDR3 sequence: CASSKGQGNSPLHF. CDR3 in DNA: TGTGCCAGTAGTAAGGGACAGGGTAATTCACCCCTCCACTTT.

This chain's CDR3 is CARNREHLTDTQYF. For the CDR3, the DNA is TGCGCCAGAAACAGGGAACACCTCACAGATACGCAGTATTTT. The chain links TRBV10-1 to TRBJ2-3, with a possible D match to TRBD1 (6 bases). This CDR3 is 14 amino acids long. V lost 9 bases and J lost 2, with 15 bases in between. The germline CDR1 and CDR2 sequences are WNHNN and SYGVQD (reference sequence).

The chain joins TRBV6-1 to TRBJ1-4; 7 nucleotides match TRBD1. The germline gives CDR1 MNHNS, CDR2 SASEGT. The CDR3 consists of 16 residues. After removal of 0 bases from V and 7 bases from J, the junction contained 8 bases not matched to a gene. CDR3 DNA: TGTGCCAGCAGTGAAGCGCTGACAGGGAAGGTTGAAAAACTGTTTTTT. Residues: CASSEALTGKVEKLFF.

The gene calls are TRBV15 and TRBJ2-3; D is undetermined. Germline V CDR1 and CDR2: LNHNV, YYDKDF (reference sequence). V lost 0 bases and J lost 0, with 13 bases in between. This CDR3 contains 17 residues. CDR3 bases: TGTGCCACCAGCAGAGATCGTAAAGCCTTAAGCACAGATACGCAGTATTTT. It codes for CATSRDRKALSTDTQYF.

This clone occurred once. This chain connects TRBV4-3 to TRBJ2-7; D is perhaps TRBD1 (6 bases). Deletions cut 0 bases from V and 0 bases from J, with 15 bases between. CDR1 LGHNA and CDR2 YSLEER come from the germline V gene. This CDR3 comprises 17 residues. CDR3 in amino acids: CASSQDRTALSSYEQYF. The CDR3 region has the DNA TGCGCCAGCAGCCAAGATAGGACAGCGCTTAGCTCCTACGAGCAGTACTTC.

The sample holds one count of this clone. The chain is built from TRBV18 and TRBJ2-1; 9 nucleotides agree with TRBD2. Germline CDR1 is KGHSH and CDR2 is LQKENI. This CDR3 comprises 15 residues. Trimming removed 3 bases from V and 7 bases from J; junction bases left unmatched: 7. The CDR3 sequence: CASSPGLASLNEQFF. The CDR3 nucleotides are TGTGCCAGCTCACCCGGACTAGCGAGCCTAAATGAGCAGTTCTTC.

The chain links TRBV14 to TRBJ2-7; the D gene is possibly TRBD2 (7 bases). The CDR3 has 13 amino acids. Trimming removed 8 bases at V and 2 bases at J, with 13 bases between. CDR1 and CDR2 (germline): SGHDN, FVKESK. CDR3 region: CASARRGPYEQYF. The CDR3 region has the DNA TGTGCCAGCGCCCGGCGGGGGCCCTACGAGCAGTACTTC.

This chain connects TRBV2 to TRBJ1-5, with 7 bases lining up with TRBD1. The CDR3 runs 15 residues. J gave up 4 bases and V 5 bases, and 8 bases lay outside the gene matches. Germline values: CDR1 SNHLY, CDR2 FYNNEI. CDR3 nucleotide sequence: TGTGCCAGCAGTTCAGACAGGGTGCAAAATCAGCCCCAGCATTTT. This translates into CASSSDRVQNQPQHF. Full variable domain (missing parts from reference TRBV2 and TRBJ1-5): EPEVTQTPSHQVTQMGQEVILRCVPISNHLYFYWYRQILGQKVEFLVSFYNNEISEKSEIFDDQFSVERPDGSNFTLKIRSTKLEDSAMYFCASSSDRVQNQPQHFGDGTRLSIL.

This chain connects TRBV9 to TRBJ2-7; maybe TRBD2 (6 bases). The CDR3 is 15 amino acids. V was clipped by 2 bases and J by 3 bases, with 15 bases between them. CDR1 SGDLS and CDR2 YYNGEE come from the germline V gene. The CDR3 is CASSVAAGGVYEQYF. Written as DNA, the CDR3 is TGTGCCAGCAGCGTTGCGGCAGGAGGGGTCTACGAGCAGTACTTC.

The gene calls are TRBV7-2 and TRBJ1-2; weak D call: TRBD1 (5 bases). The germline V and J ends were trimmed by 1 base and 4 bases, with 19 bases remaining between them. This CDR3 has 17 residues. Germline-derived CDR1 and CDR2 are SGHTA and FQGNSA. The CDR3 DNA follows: TGTGCCAGCAGCTTAGGGTCAGGAGGGGAAAAAGGCTATGGCTACACCTTC. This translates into CASSLGSGGEKGYGYTF.

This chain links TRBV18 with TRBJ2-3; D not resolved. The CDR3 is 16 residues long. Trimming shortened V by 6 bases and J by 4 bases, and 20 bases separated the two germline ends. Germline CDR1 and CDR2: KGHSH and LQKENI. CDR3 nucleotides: TGTGCCAGCTCCCCCAGTTCCCCAACTACCGCAGATACGCAGTATTTT. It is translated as CASSPSSPTTADTQYF.

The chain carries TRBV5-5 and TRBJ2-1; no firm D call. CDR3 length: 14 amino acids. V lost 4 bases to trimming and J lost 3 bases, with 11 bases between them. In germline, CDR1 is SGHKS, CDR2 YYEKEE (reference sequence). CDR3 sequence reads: CASSEVAVYNEQFF. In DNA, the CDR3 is TGTGCCAGCAGCGAGGTGGCGGTCTACAATGAGCAGTTCTTC.

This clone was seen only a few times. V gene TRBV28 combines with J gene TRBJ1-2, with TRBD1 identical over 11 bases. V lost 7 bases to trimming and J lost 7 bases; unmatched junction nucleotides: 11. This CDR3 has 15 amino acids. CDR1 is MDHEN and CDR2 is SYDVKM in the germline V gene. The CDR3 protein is CASNIIGQGAGGYTF. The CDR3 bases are TGTGCCAGCAACATCATCGGACAGGGGGCAGGTGGCTACACCTTC.

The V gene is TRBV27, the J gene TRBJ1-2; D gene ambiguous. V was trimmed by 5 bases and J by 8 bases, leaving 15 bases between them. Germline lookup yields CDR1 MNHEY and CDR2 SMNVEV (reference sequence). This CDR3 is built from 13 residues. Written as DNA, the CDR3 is TGTGCCAGCAGTATCCGGGGAGGCTCAGGCTACACCTTC. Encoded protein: CASSIRGGSGYTF.

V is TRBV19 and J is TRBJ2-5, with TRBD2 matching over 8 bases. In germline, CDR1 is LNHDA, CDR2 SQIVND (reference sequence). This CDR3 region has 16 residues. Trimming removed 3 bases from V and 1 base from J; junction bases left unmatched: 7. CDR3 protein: CASSIGRRGAQETQYF. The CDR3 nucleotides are TGTGCCAGTAGTATCGGCAGGCGGGGGGCCCAAGAGACCCAGTACTTC.

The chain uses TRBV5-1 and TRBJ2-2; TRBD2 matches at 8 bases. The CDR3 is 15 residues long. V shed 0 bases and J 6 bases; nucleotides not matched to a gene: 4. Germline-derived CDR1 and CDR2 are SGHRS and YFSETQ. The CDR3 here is CASSLGSGTPGELFF. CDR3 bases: TGCGCCAGCAGCTTGGGTAGCGGGACCCCCGGGGAGCTGTTTTTT.

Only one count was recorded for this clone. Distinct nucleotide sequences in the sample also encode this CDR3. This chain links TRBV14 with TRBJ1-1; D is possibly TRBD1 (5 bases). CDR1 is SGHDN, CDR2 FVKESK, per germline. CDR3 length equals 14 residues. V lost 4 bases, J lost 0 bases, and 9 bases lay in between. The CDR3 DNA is TGTGCCAGCAGCCCCCCAGGGATGAACACTGAAGCTTTCTTT. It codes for CASSPPGMNTEAFF.

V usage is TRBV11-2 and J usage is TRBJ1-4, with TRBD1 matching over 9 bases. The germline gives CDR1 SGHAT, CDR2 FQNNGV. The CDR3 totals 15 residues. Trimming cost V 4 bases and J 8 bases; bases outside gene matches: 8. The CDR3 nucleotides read TGTGCCAGCAGCTCCTGGACAGGGGTGAGCGAAAAACTGTTTTTT. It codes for CASSSWTGVSEKLFF.

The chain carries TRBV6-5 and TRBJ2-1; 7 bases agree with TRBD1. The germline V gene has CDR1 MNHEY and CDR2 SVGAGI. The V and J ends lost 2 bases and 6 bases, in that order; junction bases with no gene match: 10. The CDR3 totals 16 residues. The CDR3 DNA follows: TGTGCCAGCAGTTACGAGGGGGCATTACCTTCCAATGAGCAGTTCTTC. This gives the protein CASSYEGALPSNEQFF.

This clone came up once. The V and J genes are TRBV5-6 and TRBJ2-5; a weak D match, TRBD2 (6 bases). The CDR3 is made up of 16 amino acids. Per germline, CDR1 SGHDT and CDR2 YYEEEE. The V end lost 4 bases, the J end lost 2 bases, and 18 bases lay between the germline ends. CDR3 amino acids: CASSLRIRGNQETQYF. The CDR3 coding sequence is TGTGCCAGCAGCCTGAGGATCCGGGGGAATCAAGAGACCCAGTACTTC.

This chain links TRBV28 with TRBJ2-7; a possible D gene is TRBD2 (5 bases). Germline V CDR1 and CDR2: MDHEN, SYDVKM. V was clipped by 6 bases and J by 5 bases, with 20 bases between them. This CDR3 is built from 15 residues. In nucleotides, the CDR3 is TGTGCCAGCAGGGACTTCCCCGGCAATTCCCACGAGCAGTACTTC. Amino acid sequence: CASRDFPGNSHEQYF.